This T cell receptor beta chain comes out of a study of cytomegalovirus exposure and HLA in healthy donors. Study observations and caveats: Usually a TCR sequence was rare, but some public TCRs were found in many donors. The study recorded about 160 TCR beta chains that were cytomegalovirus-associated.

The donors were part of the validation cohort of around 110 subjects. That cohort was separate from the first cohort, which comprised fewer than 800 subjects. The trim removed 0 bases at V and 4 bases at J, leaving 11 bases unmatched. The CDR3 has 17 amino acids. Per the germline V gene, CDR1 is LNHNV and CDR2 is YYDKDF (reference sequence). Libraries were prepared by immunoSEQ multiplex PCR; TCRdb keeps only in-frame clonotypes and omits some of them. The data contain 120,000 or so clones, over 75% of them singletons. Remarks on this clone: Antigen specificity is unknown.

V usage is TRBV15 and J usage is TRBJ1-2; 7 bases line up with TRBD1. The sample consisted of PBMCs. This TCR was recovered from a woman aged 25 to 45 in good health and CMV-seronegative. The CDR3, as DNA: TGTGCCACCAGCAGAGATAGGGGGCCGGGAAAAAGCTATGGCTACACCTTC. Translation gives CATSRDRGPGKSYGYTF.